The present entry profiles one T cell receptor beta chain with its context. This clone has only one observation. The target of this receptor is not known. No qualities accompany the bases; no much larger clone lies one base away. Focal radiation therapy combined with CTLA-4 blockade (ipilimumab) was tested in patients with chemo-refractory metastatic non-small-cell lung cancer. Receptor libraries were prepared by the immunoSEQ multiplex PCR assay. TCRdb re-hosts the immuneACCESS table, in-frame sequences only. Its copies lack some clones; in the studies checked, an unresolved V gene accounts for under half of them, and the cause for the rest is not known. This sample has 65,000 to 70,000 clones in its table, and approximately 79% of those were observed once. Roughly a tenth of the sample lies in the top ten. These data come from a study of radiotherapy plus CTLA-4 blockade in lung cancer (dated by TCRdb to the late 2010s). Looking at the study overall: Objective responses were observed in around 20% of enrolled patients, and disease control was achieved in less than 35%.

Taken from cysteine to phenylalanine, the CDR3 has 11 residues. The CDR3 DNA has 33 bases and is translated from base 1. Clipping removes 7 bases from V and 4 bases from J, with 3 as the unmatched junction base count. The germline V gene specifies SQVTM as CDR1 and ANQGSEA as CDR2. The study at large found these results: After treatment with radiotherapy and ipilimumab, TCR clones that originated in tumors expanded in peripheral blood. The strongest predictors of response, as reported, were early dynamic changes in blood T cell clones along with a rise in serum interferon-beta after radiation.

Sequenced material: peripheral blood, taken from a patient treated with radiotherapy plus ipilimumab. This clonotype originated in a human donor with non-small cell lung cancer who had a complete response to radiotherapy plus ipilimumab. Rearrangement joined TRBV29-1 to TRBJ1-1, with 7 junctional bases fitting TRBD1. The encoded CDR3 is CSANRGTEAFF. The nucleotide sequence is given as TGCAGCGCAAACAGGGGCACTGAAGCTTTCTTT. The CDR3 plus the reference TRBV29-1 and TRBJ1-1 genes for the other parts give the full variable domain: SAVISQKPSRDICQRGTSLTIQCQVDSQVTMMFWYRQQPGQSLTLIATANQGSEATYESGFVIDKFPISRPNLTFSTLTVSNMSPEDSSIYLCSANRGTEAFFGQGTRLTVV.